This TCR beta chain originates from a study of early T cells in non-severe SARS-CoV-2 infection. Study at large: RNA in bulk from unsorted whole blood was sequenced, and chains were unpaired.

Each cDNA molecule carried a unique molecular identifier. One entry per CDR3 protein results from TCRdb running MiXCR on the 5' RACE reads. Seen here are about 50,000 distinct CDR3 sequences, over 9.5% observed once, and the top ten hold around 6.3%. This clonotype was seen more than once but under ten times. What it binds is not known. Study observations and caveats: Using VDJdb, the matching emphasized anti-spike CD8 responses while missing private and CD4 specificities.

V gave up 3 bases and J gave up 10 bases, with 10 bases separating them. Germline lookup yields CDR1 SGHVS and CDR2 FQNEAQ. The CDR3 covers 11 residues. This chain uses TRBV7-8 with TRBJ2-7; a weak D match, TRBD1 (6 bases). The material sequenced was whole blood. The TCR sequence derives from an adult who was a healthcare worker with PCR-confirmed SARS-CoV-2 infection or an uninfected control (not recorded which). The CDR3 sequence: CASSFSGTQYF. CDR3 coding DNA: TGTGCCAGCAGCTTCTCCGGGACACAGTACTTC.